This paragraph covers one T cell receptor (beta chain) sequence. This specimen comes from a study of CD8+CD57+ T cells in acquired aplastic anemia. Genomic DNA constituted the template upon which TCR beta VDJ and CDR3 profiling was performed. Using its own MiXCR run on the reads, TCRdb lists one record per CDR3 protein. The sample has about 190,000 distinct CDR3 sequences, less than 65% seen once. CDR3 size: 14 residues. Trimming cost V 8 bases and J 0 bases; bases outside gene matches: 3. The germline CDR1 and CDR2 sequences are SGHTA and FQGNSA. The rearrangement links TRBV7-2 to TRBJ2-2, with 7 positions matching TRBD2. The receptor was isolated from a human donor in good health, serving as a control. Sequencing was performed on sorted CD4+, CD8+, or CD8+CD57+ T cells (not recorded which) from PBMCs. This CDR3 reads CASGRGSNTGELFF. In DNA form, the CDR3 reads TGTGCCAGCGGGAGGGGATCGAACACCGGGGAGCTGTTTTTT.